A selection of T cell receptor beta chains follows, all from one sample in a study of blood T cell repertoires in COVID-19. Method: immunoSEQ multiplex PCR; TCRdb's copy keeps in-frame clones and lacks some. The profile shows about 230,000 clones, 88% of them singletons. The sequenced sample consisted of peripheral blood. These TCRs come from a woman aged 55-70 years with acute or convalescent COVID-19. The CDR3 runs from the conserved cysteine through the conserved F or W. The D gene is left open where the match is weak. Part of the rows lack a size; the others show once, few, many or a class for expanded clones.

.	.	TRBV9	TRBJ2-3	CASSVASGTDTQYF	TGTGCCAGCAGCGTAGCTAGCGGCACAGATACGCAGTATTTT
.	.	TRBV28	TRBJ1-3	CASSPFGNTIYF	TGTGCCAGCAGTCCGTTTGGAAACACCATATATTTT
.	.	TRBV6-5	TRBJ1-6	CASSPVGGSNSPLHF	TGTGCCAGCAGTCCCGTTGGGGGGTCTAATTCACCCCTCCACTTT
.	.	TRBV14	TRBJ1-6	CASSQRGFGNSPLHF	TGTGCCAGCAGCCAAAGGGGGTTTGGGAATTCACCCCTCCACTTT
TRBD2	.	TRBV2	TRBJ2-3	CASSGLAGGPTDTQYF	TGTGCCAGCAGTGGACTAGCGGGGGGGCCGACAGATACGCAGTATTTT
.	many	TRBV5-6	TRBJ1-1	CASSSTGLRNTEAFF	TGTGCCAGCAGCTCGACAGGCCTAAGGAACACTGAAGCTTTCTTT
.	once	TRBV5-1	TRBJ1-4	CASSPGTSPNEKLFF	TGCGCCAGCAGCCCCGGGACATCCCCTAATGAAAAACTGTTTTTT
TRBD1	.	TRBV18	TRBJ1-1	CASSGQGALLNTEAFF	TGTGCCAGCTCAGGACAGGGGGCTTTATTGAACACTGAAGCTTTCTTT
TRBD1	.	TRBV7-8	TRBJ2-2	CASSSLGQYTGELFF	TGTGCCAGCAGCTCTCTGGGACAGTACACCGGGGAGCTGTTTTTT
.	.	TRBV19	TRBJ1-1	CASRTTGEAFF	TGTGCCAGCAGAACCACAGGCGAAGCTTTCTTT
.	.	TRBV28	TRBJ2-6	CASSSPQANVLTF	TGTGCCAGCAGTTCCCCCCAGGCCAACGTCCTGACTTTC
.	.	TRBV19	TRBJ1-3	CASSIPRLGSGNTIYF	TGTGCCAGTAGTATCCCCAGACTCGGCTCTGGAAACACCATATATTTT
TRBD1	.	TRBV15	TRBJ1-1	CATSTHWGQGPTEAFF	TGTGCCACCAGCACTCATTGGGGACAGGGACCCACTGAAGCTTTCTTT
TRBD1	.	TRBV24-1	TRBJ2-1	CATSDFSGGSSNEQFF	TGTGCCACCAGTGATTTTTCAGGGGGCTCTAGCAATGAGCAGTTCTTC
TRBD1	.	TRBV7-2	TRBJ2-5	CASSFGQGETQYF	TGTGCCAGCAGCTTTGGACAGGGAGAGACCCAGTACTTC
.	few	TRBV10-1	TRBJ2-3	CASSRELDTQYF	TGCGCCAGCAGCCGGGAGTTGGATACGCAGTATTTT
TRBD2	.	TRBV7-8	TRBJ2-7	CASSLPSGTSYEQYF	TGTGCCAGCAGCTTACCTAGCGGTACCTCCTACGAGCAGTACTTC
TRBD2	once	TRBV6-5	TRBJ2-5	CASSWTSGGDQETQYF	TGTGCCAGCAGTTGGACTAGCGGGGGGGATCAAGAGACCCAGTACTTC
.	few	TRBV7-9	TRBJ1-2	CASSLERKANYGYTF	TGTGCCAGCAGCTTAGAGAGAAAAGCTAACTATGGCTACACCTTC
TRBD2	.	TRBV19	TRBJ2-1	CASSIGTSGTWNEQFF	TGTGCCAGTAGTATTGGGACTAGCGGGACTTGGAATGAGCAGTTCTTC
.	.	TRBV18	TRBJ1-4	CASSGRANEKLFF	TGTGCCAGCTCGGGGAGGGCGAATGAAAAACTGTTTTTT
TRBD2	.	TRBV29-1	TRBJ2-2	CSVASGTSGNTGELFF	TGCAGCGTAGCGAGCGGGACTAGCGGAAACACCGGGGAGCTGTTTTTT
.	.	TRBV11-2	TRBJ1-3	CASSLGGVSGNTIYF	TGTGCCAGCAGCTTAGGGGGCGTCTCTGGAAACACCATATATTTT
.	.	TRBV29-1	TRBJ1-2	CSDPGLRANYGYTF	TGCAGCGATCCGGGACTCCGAGCTAACTATGGCTACACCTTC
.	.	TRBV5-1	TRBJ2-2	CASSLGAMIGELFF	TGCGCCAGCAGCTTGGGGGCCATGATCGGGGAGCTGTTTTTT
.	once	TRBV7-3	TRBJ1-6	CASSLNRASPLHF	TGTGCCAGCAGCTTAAACAGGGCTTCACCCCTCCACTTT
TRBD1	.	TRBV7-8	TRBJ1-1	CASSSPEGAGGNTEAFF	TGTGCCAGCAGCTCTCCTGAGGGGGCGGGAGGGAACACTGAAGCTTTCTTT
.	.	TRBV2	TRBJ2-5	CASSENGAGAGETQYF	TGTGCCAGCAGTGAAAACGGGGCAGGGGCCGGGGAGACCCAGTACTTC
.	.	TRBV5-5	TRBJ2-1	CASSLGGGYNEQFF	TGTGCCAGCAGCTTGGGCGGCGGGTACAATGAGCAGTTCTTC
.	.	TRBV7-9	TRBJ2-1	CASSRREGVNEQFF	TGTGCCAGCAGCCGGAGGGAGGGGGTCAATGAGCAGTTCTTC
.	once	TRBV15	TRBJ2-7	CATSRERGPSYEQYF	TGTGCCACCAGCAGAGAAAGGGGCCCCTCCTACGAGCAGTACTTC
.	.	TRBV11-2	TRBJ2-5	CASSLGGSPGGETQYF	TGTGCCAGCAGCTTAGGGGGTTCACCCGGAGGAGAGACCCAGTACTTC
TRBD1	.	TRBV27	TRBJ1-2	CASSLTGNYGYTF	TGTGCCAGCAGTTTGACAGGGAACTATGGCTACACCTTC
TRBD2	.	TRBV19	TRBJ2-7	CASSPGTSGGLSYEQYF	TGTGCCAGTAGTCCAGGGACTAGCGGGGGCCTAAGCTACGAGCAGTACTTC